The sequence of this TCR beta chain was determined in a study of OX40 agonist ivuxolimab in advanced cancers. V shed 5 bases and J 10 bases; nucleotides not matched to a gene: 13. CDR3 length equals 15 residues. The germline gives CDR1 SGHTA, CDR2 FQGTGA. Sequenced by immunoSEQ multiplex PCR; TCRdb stores in-frame clones only, minus some. Here the sample spans about 73,000 clones, 90% being singletons. The genes are TRBV7-3 and TRBJ2-1; 8 bases align to TRBD2. The sample in question was CD4+ or CD8+ T cells sorted from blood, obtained in a trial of the OX40 agonist ivuxolimab. The receptor was derived from an adult with an advanced solid tumor such as melanoma, head and neck, liver or kidney cancer. The CDR3 DNA follows: TGTGCCAGCAGCCCTCATGGTAGCGGGGCCCAGGAGCAGTTCTTC. Translating gives CASSPHGSGAQEQFF.